These 23 T cell receptor beta chains came from one sample sequenced in a study of T cells in Graves' hyperthyroidism and ophthalmopathy. Researchers took RNA transcripts and amplified the TCR beta CDR3 regions from them. The HTBI primer set drove a first-round RT-PCR of the TCR CDR3. TCRdb processed the multiplex PCR reads anew with MiXCR; each CDR3 protein has one entry. The sample records 130,000 to 150,000 distinct CDR3 sequences, approximately 20% being singletons. The sample taken for sequencing was blood. Receptors originate from a woman aged 45-65 years with Graves' hyperthyroidism that later progressed to Graves' ophthalmopathy.

The chain is built from TRBV20-1 and TRBJ2-7, with D uncertain. The germline CDR1 and CDR2 sequences are DFQATT and SNEGSKA (reference sequence). Trimming stripped 7 bases from V and 3 bases from J, with 13 bases between. The CDR3 spans 12 residues. This CDR3 is CSVLPRSYEQYF. CDR3 nucleotide sequence: TGCAGTGTACTCCCGAGGAGCTACGAGCAGTACTTC.

V usage is TRBV6-2 or TRBV6-3 and J usage is TRBJ2-1, with 8 bases fitting TRBD2. The V segment lost 6 bases and the J segment 5 bases; nucleotides outside the gene matches: 9. Germline lookup yields CDR1 MNHEY and CDR2 SVGEGT. The length of the CDR3 is 15 residues. The CDR3 region has the DNA TGTGCCAGCAGAGACACCGGGAGGGCCCACAATGAGCAGTTCTTC. This encodes CASRDTGRAHNEQFF.

In this sample, this clonotype turned up many times. This sequence joins TRBV12-3 or TRBV12-4 and TRBJ1-5; 10 bases agree with TRBD1. The CDR3 has 14 residues. V was clipped by 3 bases and J by 5 bases; unmatched bases: 1. The CDR3 DNA is TGTGCCAGCAGTTTGGACAGGGGGGATCAGCCCCAGCATTTT. It specifies CASSLDRGDQPQHF.

This clonotype was seen at least ten times. The CDR3 sequence is CASRPLSGSGGNEQFF. The CDR3 region has the DNA TGTGCCAGCCGGCCCCTTAGCGGGAGTGGGGGCAATGAGCAGTTCTTC. The chain links TRBV28 to TRBJ2-1; 9 bases agree with TRBD2. The germline V gene has CDR1 MDHEN and CDR2 SYDVKM. This CDR3 has 16 residues. V shed 8 bases and J 6 bases; nucleotides not matched to a gene: 14.

The CDR3 region has the DNA TGTGCCAGCAGGTCCACAGGGGGCGCTCTCTATGGCTACACCTTC. The encoded protein is CASRSTGGALYGYTF. This chain connects TRBV12-3 or TRBV12-4 to TRBJ1-2; 9 nucleotides align to TRBD1. This CDR3 region has 15 residues. J was trimmed by 4 bases and V by 6 bases; bases with no gene match: 9.

Ten or more counts support this clonotype. This chain connects TRBV7-2 to TRBJ2-1; 10 nucleotides align to TRBD2. V shed 1 base and J 7 bases; nucleotides not matched to a gene: 10. The CDR3 has 17 residues. In germline, CDR1 is SGHTA, CDR2 FQGNSA. The CDR3 loop reads CASSLDLSGRAGNEQFF. The CDR3 DNA follows: TGTGCCAGCAGCTTAGACTTGAGCGGGAGGGCCGGGAATGAGCAGTTCTTC.

This clonotype showed up many times. The chain joins TRBV2 to TRBJ2-5; TRBD2 aligns across 7 bases. CDR1 is SNHLY and CDR2 is FYNNEI in the germline V gene. The V gene end was trimmed by 8 bases and the J gene end by 2 bases; junction bases not matched to a gene: 8. The CDR3 consists of 14 residues. The CDR3 spells CASSQRGRQETQYF. CDR3 bases: TGTGCCAGCTCTCAGCGGGGAAGGCAAGAGACCCAGTACTTC.

The chain couples TRBV12-3 or TRBV12-4 to TRBJ1-5; 7 bases are shared with TRBD1. The V and J ends lost 5 bases and 6 bases, in that order; junction bases with no gene match: 4. This CDR3 region has 13 residues. The CDR3 nucleotides are TGTGCCAGCAGTGCGGACAGGCCTCAGCCCCAGCATTTT. Its protein is CASSADRPQPQHF.

The chain couples TRBV6-9 to TRBJ2-5; 9 positions agree with TRBD2. Germline V lookup: CDR1 MNHGY, CDR2 SVAAGI. V lost 4 bases, J lost 13 bases, and 4 bases stayed unmatched. This CDR3 has 11 residues. In DNA form, the CDR3 reads TGTGCCAGCAGTTCCCAGCGGGAGGTGTACTTC. This codes for CASSSQREVYF.

At least ten counts were recorded for this clonotype. The genes are TRBV20-1 and TRBJ1-4, with 10 positions matching TRBD1. The trim removed 6 bases at V and 8 bases at J, leaving 6 bases unmatched. The CDR3 is 13 amino acids. From germline, CDR1 is DFQATT and CDR2 SNEGSKA (reference sequence). CDR3 nucleotide sequence: TGCAGTGCGAGACCGGGACAGGGGGAAAAACTGTTTTTT. Its protein product is CSARPGQGEKLFF.

This clonotype turned up a few times. V is TRBV7-9 and J is TRBJ1-4, with 7 bases that match TRBD1. In germline, CDR1 is SEHNR, CDR2 FQNEAQ (reference sequence). J lost 5 bases, V lost 3 bases, and 6 bases had no gene match. This CDR3 comprises 15 residues. CDR3 in DNA: TGTGCCAGCAGCTTCCGACAGGGAGAGAATGAAAAACTGTTTTTT. This sequence encodes CASSFRQGENEKLFF.

J is TRBJ2-7 and V is TRBV6-1; D is undetermined. V lost 8 bases to trimming and J lost 2 bases, with 13 bases between them. This CDR3 has 13 amino acids. Germline V gene sequence: CDR1 MNHNS, CDR2 SASEGT. The CDR3 coding sequence is TGTGCCAGCCGCGGCAGCATACCCTACGAGCAGTACTTC. It translates to CASRGSIPYEQYF.

At least ten counts were recorded for this clonotype. This chain uses TRBV20-1 with TRBJ2-1; 10 nucleotides agree with TRBD2. J was trimmed by 2 bases and V by 0 bases; bases with no gene match: 13. This CDR3 spans 19 amino acids. Germline V gene lookup returns CDR1 DFQATT and CDR2 SNEGSKA (reference sequence). The CDR3 nucleotides are TGCAGTGCTAGAGACCGGACGGTTCTAGCGGGAGTTACCTACAATGAGCAGTTCTTC. It translates to CSARDRTVLAGVTYNEQFF.

This clonotype was recorded at least ten times. The chain uses TRBV20-1 and TRBJ2-7; D unclear. The CDR3 covers 13 residues. Deletions cut 1 base from V and 7 bases from J, with 14 bases between. Germline V gives CDR1 DFQATT, CDR2 SNEGSKA (reference sequence). In DNA form, the CDR3 reads TGCAGTGCTAGAGGTCAAAGCTCCGGGGAGCAGTACTTC. It specifies CSARGQSSGEQYF.

This rearrangement joins TRBV7-2 to TRBJ2-7; 7 positions match TRBD2. The ends lost 4 bases at V and 2 bases at J; junction bases unmatched: 8. CDR3 length: 15 residues. Germline CDR1 is SGHTA and CDR2 is FQGNSA. The CDR3 sequence: CASSSVTSGTYEQYF. In DNA form, the CDR3 reads TGTGCCAGCAGCTCAGTGACCAGCGGGACCTACGAGCAGTACTTC.

The rearrangement links TRBV7-4 to TRBJ2-3; D may correspond to TRBD1 or TRBD2 (5 bases each). CDR1 is SGHVT and CDR2 is SQSDAQ in the germline V gene. The CDR3 is 13 amino acids. Deletions cut 3 bases from V and 8 bases from J, with 12 bases between. The CDR3 sequence: CASSLGTSGTQYF. The CDR3 DNA sequence: TGTGCCAGCAGCTTGGGGACCAGTGGTACGCAGTATTTT.

This clonotype was found many times. The chain combines TRBV11-2 with TRBJ2-7, with D hard to call. Trimming removed 1 base at V and 2 bases at J, with 9 bases between. Germline V gene sequence: CDR1 SGHAT, CDR2 FQNNGV. The CDR3 has 14 amino acids. The CDR3 spells CASSLVDAAYEQYF. CDR3 DNA sequence: TGTGCCAGCAGCTTAGTAGATGCTGCCTACGAGCAGTACTTC.

V is TRBV28 and J is TRBJ1-2, with unresolved D. Germline V gene data show CDR1 as MDHEN and CDR2 as SYDVKM. The V end lost 2 bases, the J end lost 4 bases, and 8 bases lay between the germline ends. This CDR3 is built from 13 residues. The CDR3 DNA reads TGTGCCAGCAGTTTAAAGGGCGGCTATGGCTACACCTTC. Protein sequence: CASSLKGGYGYTF.

This clonotype was detected only a few times. J is TRBJ1-2 and V is TRBV6-1, with TRBD1 identical over 7 bases. Germline CDR1 and CDR2: MNHNS and SASEGT. The CDR3 spans 13 residues. The V and J ends lost 7 bases and 3 bases, in that order; junction bases with no gene match: 5. The CDR3 DNA follows: TGTGCCAGCACACAGGGGTCTTACTATGGCTACACCTTC. Translation: CASTQGSYYGYTF.

This chain uses TRBV29-1 with TRBJ2-1; 9 nucleotides agree with TRBD1. The CDR3 covers 16 residues. Germline CDR1 is SQVTM and CDR2 is ANQGSEA. CDR3 DNA: TGCGGCGCCCTGGCACGTGGGACAGGGCATGGGGAAGCTAGGTTCTTC. Protein sequence: CGALARGTGHGEARFF.

The chain uses TRBV5-1 and TRBJ2-1; D not resolved. The V gene's germline CDR1 is SGHRS and CDR2 YFSETQ. The CDR3 runs 16 residues. The V and J ends lost 2 bases and 1 base respectively, with 13 bases between them. CDR3 sequence reads: CASSFEAILSYNEQFF. CDR3 bases: TGCGCCAGCAGCTTCGAGGCTATTTTGTCCTACAATGAGCAGTTCTTC.

This clonotype was counted once. A single base separates this from a much larger clone, so it may be a read error. The CDR3 region has the DNA TGCAGCGCAGGGGACAGGGGGCAGAATGAGCAGTTCTTC. Translating gives CSAGDRGQNEQFF. The chain joins TRBV29-1 to TRBJ2-1; TRBD1 matches at 12 bases. CDR3 length: 13 amino acids. V lost 7 bases and J lost 7; bases outside the gene matches: 5. Germline-derived CDR1 and CDR2 are SQVTM and ANQGSEA.

This clonotype was counted many times. The chain has TRBV5-1 and TRBJ1-5; 10 nucleotides align to TRBD1. V lost 4 bases and J lost 5; bases outside the gene matches: 3. The CDR3 is made up of 14 amino acids. The germline V gene has CDR1 SGHRS and CDR2 YFSETQ. This CDR3 reads CASSPGQGHQPQHF. The CDR3 nucleotides read TGCGCCAGCAGCCCGGGACAGGGGCATCAGCCCCAGCATTTT. Full variable domain (rest looked up from reference TRBV5-1 and TRBJ1-5): KAGVTQTPRYLIKTRGQQVTLSCSPISGHRSVSWYQQTPGQGLQFLFEYFSETQRNKGNFPGRFSGRQFSNSRSEMNVSTLELGDSALYLCASSPGQGHQPQHFGDGTRLSIL.